A selection of T cell receptor beta chains follows, all from one sample in a study of blood T cell repertoires in COVID-19. Repertoires were generated with immunoSEQ multiplex PCR, while TCRdb's copy carries only in-frame clones and drops some. The sample has 95,000 to 100,000 clones, approximately 91% seen once. Sequencing used peripheral blood. The receptor set was obtained from a man aged 45-60 years with acute or convalescent COVID-19. CDR3s include the opening cysteine and the closing phenylalanine or tryptophan. A D gene is named only where the DNA matches it firmly. Clone sizes are given selectively: once, few, many, or a class where the clone is expanded.

TGTGCCAGTAGTATATCAAGAACAGGGGGTTTTGGTGAGCAGTACTTC,CASSISRTGGFGEQYF,TRBJ2-7,TRBD1,TRBV19,.
TGCGCCAGCAGCTTGCCCCAAGGAGGTAAAGCAGATACGCAGTATTTT,CASSLPQGGKADTQYF,TRBJ2-3,.,TRBV5-1,.
TGCGCCAGCAGCACAATTCAGGGCAGGACCGCTGAAGCTTTCTTT,CASSTIQGRTAEAFF,TRBJ1-1,.,TRBV5-1,.
TGTGCCAGCAGTCCCTCGGGCGGGGGAGCACCTTCACCCCTCCACTTT,CASSPSGGGAPSPLHF,TRBJ1-6,.,TRBV28,.
TGCGCCAGCAGCGGCGGACAGGGTGGCGAGCAGTACTTC,CASSGGQGGEQYF,TRBJ2-7,TRBD1,TRBV5-1,.
TGTGCCAGCAGCTCTGTGACAGGTCCCAACACTGAAGCTTTCTTT,CASSSVTGPNTEAFF,TRBJ1-1,.,TRBV11-2,.
TGTGCCAGCAGCCTAGGGGCTAGCGGGGGGGCCAGGGATACGCAGTATTTT,CASSLGASGGARDTQYF,TRBJ2-3,TRBD2,TRBV11-2,.
TGTGCCAGCAGCTCCCCGGGACAGGGGACCCACGAGCAGTACTTC,CASSSPGQGTHEQYF,TRBJ2-7,TRBD1,TRBV7-8,.
TGTGCCAGCAGTTACTCGGCTAGCGGGGCCATGGACATTCAGTACTTC,CASSYSASGAMDIQYF,TRBJ2-4,TRBD2,TRBV6-2/TRBV6-3,.
TGCAGTGCCTTTGACATACCCGAGCAGTTCTTC,CSAFDIPEQFF,TRBJ2-1,.,TRBV20-1,few
TGTGCCGGGGAGGACAGGAACTATGGCTACACCTTC,CAGEDRNYGYTF,TRBJ1-2,TRBD1,TRBV5-5,.
TGTGCCAGTAGTATACAGGGGGCTGGTGGGAATCAGCCCCAGCATTTT,CASSIQGAGGNQPQHF,TRBJ1-5,TRBD1,TRBV19,.
TGCAGCGTTTCCTCGGGACAGTCCAACGTCCTGACTTTC,CSVSSGQSNVLTF,TRBJ2-6,TRBD1,TRBV29-1,.
TGTGCCAGTAGTAGACAGGGCAATCAGCCCCAGCATTTT,CASSRQGNQPQHF,TRBJ1-5,.,TRBV19,.
TGTGCCAGTAGTATAAAGGCAGGGTGGACTGAAGCTTTCTTT,CASSIKAGWTEAFF,TRBJ1-1,.,TRBV19,.
TGTGCCAGCAGCCGGACTGATGGGACTACCTACGAGCAGTACTTC,CASSRTDGTTYEQYF,TRBJ2-7,TRBD2,TRBV7-2,few
TGTGCCAGCAGCCTCGGGACAGCCTATGGCTACACCTTC,CASSLGTAYGYTF,TRBJ1-2,TRBD1,TRBV7-9,.
TGTGCCAGCAGCAAATGGGCAGAAAAGACCCAGTACTTC,CASSKWAEKTQYF,TRBJ2-5,.,TRBV21-1,.
TGTGCCAGCAGCCCAACAGGGGGCCCCGAGACCCAGTACTTC,CASSPTGGPETQYF,TRBJ2-5,TRBD1,TRBV7-3,once
TGTGCCAGCAGTTTGTCAACCGGACAGGGCCCGAACACCGGGGAGCTGTTTTTT,CASSLSTGQGPNTGELFF,TRBJ2-2,TRBD1,TRBV28,.
TGTGCCAGCAGCGTACAGGGGATGGCCGGGGAGCTGTTTTTT,CASSVQGMAGELFF,TRBJ2-2,.,TRBV9,.
TGTGCCAGCAGCAAGACGGCCCGGAGCGAGCAGTACTTC,CASSKTARSEQYF,TRBJ2-7,.,TRBV7-9,few
TGTGCCTGGAACAGGGGGCAGGTTGAGCAGTTCTTC,CAWNRGQVEQFF,TRBJ2-1,TRBD1,TRBV30,.
TGTGCCAGCAGCTTCACAGGGGCTAGCTCACCCCTCCACTTT,CASSFTGASSPLHF,TRBJ1-6,TRBD1,TRBV13,.
TGTGCCAGTAGTAGCAGGCTGTCATCCTACGAGCAGTACTTC,CASSSRLSSYEQYF,TRBJ2-7,.,TRBV19,.
TGTGCCAGCAGAGGACGGGGTTCCACAGATACGCAGTATTTT,CASRGRGSTDTQYF,TRBJ2-3,.,TRBV7-3,.
TGTGCCAGCAGTCGACAGGGACTCAACACAGATACGCAGTATTTT,CASSRQGLNTDTQYF,TRBJ2-3,.,TRBV6-5,.
TGCGCCAGCAGCTCAGGACACCAAAGGGCCTACGAGCAGTACTTC,CASSSGHQRAYEQYF,TRBJ2-7,.,TRBV5-1,.
TGTGCCAGCAGCTTGGCCGGAGCTTTCTTT,CASSLAGAFF,TRBJ1-1,.,TRBV5-8,.
TGTGCCAGCAGTGACGGGCAGGGAAAAGATACGCAGTATTTT,CASSDGQGKDTQYF,TRBJ2-3,.,TRBV6-4,.
TGTGCCAGTACTCCGACAGGAAGCTCCTACGAGCAGTACTTC,CASTPTGSSYEQYF,TRBJ2-7,.,TRBV19,.
TGTGCCAGCAGCCAAGAACCGGTGCCAACTAATGAAAAACTGTTTTTT,CASSQEPVPTNEKLFF,TRBJ1-4,.,TRBV4-2,.
TGTGCCAGCAGCTACGGGACAGCGTCCTACGAGCAGTACTTC,CASSYGTASYEQYF,TRBJ2-7,TRBD1,TRBV7-2,.
TGTGCCAGCAGCTTCCGACCCGGGGACACTGAAGCTTTCTTT,CASSFRPGDTEAFF,TRBJ1-1,.,TRBV7-2,.
TGTGCCAGCAGCACCCAGACAGGGATCGGTGAAAAACTGTTTTTT,CASSTQTGIGEKLFF,TRBJ1-4,TRBD1,TRBV9,.
TGTGCCAGCAGCCCTAGTGGAGGACAGACCCTCAATCAGCCCCAGCATTTT,CASSPSGGQTLNQPQHF,TRBJ1-5,.,TRBV3-1/TRBV3-2,.
TGTGCCAGCAGCTTAAACACCGCCTATGGCTACACCTTC,CASSLNTAYGYTF,TRBJ1-2,.,TRBV7-9,few
TGTGCCAGCACGGAGAGCCGCCTGGACTATGGCTACACCTTC,CASTESRLDYGYTF,TRBJ1-2,.,TRBV7-9,.
TGCGCCAGCAGCTCTAGGGGGGGGCACTACGAGCAGTACTTC,CASSSRGGHYEQYF,TRBJ2-7,.,TRBV5-1,.
TGTGCCAGCAGTGACCGGGGTTTCTCTGGAAACACCATATATTTT,CASSDRGFSGNTIYF,TRBJ1-3,.,TRBV2,.
TGTGCCAGCAGCTCGCCCTCCGAGACAGGGAACACCGGGGAGCTGTTTTTT,CASSSPSETGNTGELFF,TRBJ2-2,.,TRBV7-3,.
TGCGCCAGCAGCACCCAGGGGCCCTCCTACGAGCAGTACTTC,CASSTQGPSYEQYF,TRBJ2-7,.,TRBV5-1,.
TGCGCCAGCAGCCCCGGACTCCTATCCAGCTCTGGAAACACCATATATTTT,CASSPGLLSSSGNTIYF,TRBJ1-3,.,TRBV4-1,.
TGTGCCAGCACCAGGACAGCGTATAGCAATCAGCCCCAGCATTTT,CASTRTAYSNQPQHF,TRBJ1-5,.,TRBV27,.
TGTGCCAGTTCCGACAGGGGGCGTCAGCCCCAGCATTTT,CASSDRGRQPQHF,TRBJ1-5,TRBD1,TRBV6-5,.
TGTGCCAGCAGCCAAGTTGTTACACCTAACTATGGCTACACCTTC,CASSQVVTPNYGYTF,TRBJ1-2,.,TRBV3-1/TRBV3-2,.
TGTGCCAGCAGTTTCACAGGGGAAAAACTGTTTTTT,CASSFTGEKLFF,TRBJ1-4,.,TRBV12-3/TRBV12-4,.
TGTGCCAGTAGTGCCCAAAACAGGGGTTCTCCACCCACAGATACGCAGTATTTT,CASSAQNRGSPPTDTQYF,TRBJ2-3,TRBD1,TRBV19,.
TGTGCCAGCAGCTTATTACGACAGGTCAAGACCGGGGAGCTGTTTTTT,CASSLLRQVKTGELFF,TRBJ2-2,.,TRBV7-9,.
TGTGCCAGCAGCTTGGAGGCGGGGGGAGAGACCCAGTACTTC,CASSLEAGGETQYF,TRBJ2-5,TRBD2,TRBV5-6,.
TGTGCCAGCAGCGCGACAGGTTCCGCGAACACCGGGGAGCTGTTTTTT,CASSATGSANTGELFF,TRBJ2-2,.,TRBV9,.
TGTGCCAGCAGCTCACAGCACAATCAGCCCCAGCATTTT,CASSSQHNQPQHF,TRBJ1-5,.,TRBV7-2,.
TGTGCCAGCAGTTCCCCGGGGACATACTATGGCTACACCTTC,CASSSPGTYYGYTF,TRBJ1-2,.,TRBV6-1,.
TGCAGCGTTCAAAGGGGTGGCGATCAGCCCCAGCATTTT,CSVQRGGDQPQHF,TRBJ1-5,.,TRBV29-1,.